These T cell receptor beta chains were read from a single sample in a study. TCRdb redid the calling of the RT-PCR reads with MiXCR, one entry per CDR3 protein. The sample consists of about 700,000 distinct CDR3 sequences, 12% to 15% of them appearing once. Sequenced sample: memory CD4+ T cells from blood. These receptors were taken from a female donor in good health, serving as a healthy control. Each CDR3 is given with its conserved first and last residue. D genes are given only for firm matches. Clone size appears in some rows only: once, few, many, or a class for an expanded clone.

d_gene | j_gene | v_gene | abundance | CDR3nt | CDR3aa
- | TRBJ2-6 | TRBV19 | few | TGTGCCAGTAGTATGCCTACCAGCTCTGGGGCCAACGTCCTGACTTTC | CASSMPTSSGANVLTF
TRBD1 | TRBJ2-7 | TRBV20-1 | few | TGCAGTGCTGGGACAGTCTCCGAGCAGTACTTC | CSAGTVSEQYF
TRBD1 | TRBJ1-5 | TRBV6-5 | - | TGTGCCAGCAGTTACCTCGTCCCGGGACAGGGAAGCAATCAGCCCCAGCATTTT | CASSYLVPGQGSNQPQHF
TRBD2 | TRBJ2-1 | TRBV7-2 | - | TGTGCCAGCAGCCAAACTAGCGGACCCTACAATGAGCAGTTCTTC | CASSQTSGPYNEQFF
- | TRBJ2-3 | TRBV20-1 | many | TGCAGTGCTAGAGGGGGATCCACAGATACGCAGTATTTT | CSARGGSTDTQYF
TRBD2 | TRBJ2-7 | TRBV20-1 | few | TGCAGTGCTAGTGCCCCCAGCGGGAGTGTCTACGAGCAGTACTTC | CSASAPSGSVYEQYF
- | TRBJ1-2 | TRBV7-9 | few | TGTGCCAGCAGCTTAGCGTTGGCCGATCACTATGGCTACACCTTC | CASSLALADHYGYTF
- | TRBJ2-2 | TRBV7-2 | many | TGTGCCAGCAGCTTAAGTAGCACGGACACCGGGGAGCTTTTTTTT | CASSLSSTDTGELFF
TRBD2 | TRBJ2-5 | TRBV5-1 | - | TGCGCCAGCAGCTTTCCGGGACTAGATTCGGAGACCCAGTACTTC | CASSFPGLDSETQYF
TRBD2 | TRBJ2-3 | TRBV20-1 | few | TGCAGTCCTCGAGGACTAGCGCATCGCACAGATACGCAGTATTTT | CSPRGLAHRTDTQYF
TRBD1 | TRBJ2-1 | TRBV10-3 | - | TGTGCCATTAGGGGACAGGGTATTGATGAGCAGTTCTTC | CAIRGQGIDEQFF
TRBD1 | TRBJ1-1 | TRBV5-1 | many | TGCGCCAGCAGCTTGGGGGACAGGGAGAACACTGAAGCTTTCTTT | CASSLGDRENTEAFF
- | TRBJ2-3 | TRBV15 | - | TGTGCCACCAGCAGAGCTTCCTTCCCACGAGTGGCGGATACGCAGTATTTT | CATSRASFPRVADTQYF
- | TRBJ1-4 | TRBV16 | - | TGTGCCAGCAGCCAAAGTTCGAGCCCGACGGGTGAAAAACTGTTTTTT | CASSQSSSPTGEKLFF
TRBD1 | TRBJ2-1 | TRBV6-2/TRBV6-3 | - | TGTGCCAGCTCGGGACAGGGATGGAGTGAGCAGTTCTTC | CASSGQGWSEQFF
TRBD2 | TRBJ2-5 | TRBV7-2 | - | TGTGCCAGCAGCTCTGGACTAGCGGGAGGGCCAGAGACCCAGTACTTC | CASSSGLAGGPETQYF
- | TRBJ1-1 | TRBV5-1 | - | TGCGCCAGCAGCTTGCTCCCCCAGGGGGAAGCTTTCTTT | CASSLLPQGEAFF
- | TRBJ1-5 | TRBV10-3 | - | TGTGCCATCAGTGGGGACGGTTACAATCAGCCCCAGCATTTT | CAISGDGYNQPQHF
TRBD1 | TRBJ1-6 | TRBV7-9 | - | TGTGCCAGCAGCTCCCCGGGACAGGGTTCACCCCTCCACTTT | CASSSPGQGSPLHF
- | TRBJ1-1 | TRBV12-3/TRBV12-4 | - | TGTGCCAGCAGTTTGAACAGGGCTGGCACTGAAGCTTTCTTT | CASSLNRAGTEAFF
TRBD1 | TRBJ1-4 | TRBV4-3 | - | TGCGCCAGCAGCCAGGGGACAGGGGCGGCTGAAAAACTGTTTTTT | CASSQGTGAAEKLFF
- | TRBJ2-7 | TRBV28 | - | TGTGCCAGCAGCCGACGTTTGTACTCCGAGCAGTACTTC | CASSRRLYSEQYF
TRBD1 | TRBJ1-2 | TRBV6-5 | few | TGTGCCAGCAGTTACTTGGGGACAGGGACTGGCTACACCTTC | CASSYLGTGTGYTF
TRBD2 | TRBJ2-1 | TRBV20-1 | few | TGCAGTGCTAGTAGCTTACTAGCGGGAGCGAATGAGCAGTTCTTC | CSASSLLAGANEQFF
- | TRBJ2-1 | TRBV20-1 | many | TGCAGTGCTACAACCACAACTAGTATCTCCTACAATGAGCAGTTCTTC | CSATTTTSISYNEQFF
TRBD1 | TRBJ1-2 | TRBV29-1 | few | TGCAGCGTTGAGTTTATTCCGGACAGGGAATATGGCTACACCTTC | CSVEFIPDREYGYTF
- | TRBJ2-7 | TRBV5-1 | - | TGCGCCAGCAGCTTGACTAGAGATTCTCTCTACGAGCAGTACTTC | CASSLTRDSLYEQYF
TRBD2 | TRBJ2-2 | TRBV20-1 | few | TGCAGTGCTAGTGGCCGGACTAGCGGGAGGGTGGAGCTGTTTTTT | CSASGRTSGRVELFF
- | TRBJ1-5 | TRBV2 | many | TGTGCCAGCATGTCTGAGGGGGGCTACAATCAGCCCCAGCATTTT | CASMSEGGYNQPQHF
- | TRBJ2-7 | TRBV6-5 | many | TGTGCCAGCAGGAAGGCGGGCAGTAGCTACGAGCAGTACTTC | CASRKAGSSYEQYF
TRBD2 | TRBJ2-1 | TRBV14 | - | TGTGCCAGCAGCCAAGGAATTAGCGGGAGGGGCAATGAGCAGTTCTTC | CASSQGISGRGNEQFF
- | TRBJ1-1 | TRBV12-3/TRBV12-4 | - | TGTGCCAGCACCTATCAGGGGTTCGGCACTGAAGCTTTCTTT | CASTYQGFGTEAFF
TRBD2 | TRBJ2-7 | TRBV2 | few | TGTGCCAGATCTAGCGGACCCTACGAGCAGTACTTC | CARSSGPYEQYF
TRBD2 | TRBJ2-5 | TRBV6-5 | many | TGTGCCAGCAGTAGAGGACTAGCGGGTGGGTACCAAGAGACCCAGTACTTC | CASSRGLAGGYQETQYF
TRBD2 | TRBJ2-2 | TRBV10-3 | few | TGTGCCATTACAGCGGGAGGGCCCACCGGGGAGCTGTTTTTT | CAITAGGPTGELFF
- | TRBJ2-7 | TRBV9 | - | TGTGCCAGCAGCCCGCGGGGGGACAGGCTAACCTACGAGCAGTACTTC | CASSPRGDRLTYEQYF
- | TRBJ2-3 | TRBV7-3 | few | TGTGCCAGCAGCTTATCTGTGGGGGCAGATACGCAGTATTTT | CASSLSVGADTQYF
TRBD1 | TRBJ2-1 | TRBV12-3/TRBV12-4 | - | TGTGCCAGCACCAGGGGACAGGTCGATGAGCAGTTCTTC | CASTRGQVDEQFF
- | TRBJ2-3 | TRBV20-1 | few | TGCAGTGCCAACGGGGGGCCGGGGAGCACAGATACGCAGTATTTT | CSANGGPGSTDTQYF
- | TRBJ2-3 | TRBV7-2 | few | TGTGCCAGCAGCGACGGGCTCATCAGAGGAGATACGCAGTATTTT | CASSDGLIRGDTQYF
TRBD1 | TRBJ1-6 | TRBV10-3 | many | TGTGCCATCAGAGGGGGACAGGGGAATTCACCCCTCCACTTT | CAIRGGQGNSPLHF
TRBD2 | TRBJ2-3 | TRBV24-1 | many | TGTGCCACCAGTGATCCCAGCGGGAGAGAATCAGATACGCAGTATTTT | CATSDPSGRESDTQYF
- | TRBJ2-1 | TRBV20-1 | few | TGCAGTGCTAGGAAAGGGTCCAGTTGGAATGAGCAGTTCTTC | CSARKGSSWNEQFF
- | TRBJ1-1 | TRBV20-1 | many | TGCAGTGCTAGGTCCCAGATTGACACTGAAGCTTTCTTT | CSARSQIDTEAFF
- | TRBJ2-2 | TRBV6-1 | - | TGTGCCAGCAGTGCCCCCGGGGCAGGGGAGGCCGGGGAGCTGTTTTTT | CASSAPGAGEAGELFF
- | TRBJ2-7 | TRBV7-2 | many | TGTGCCAGCAGCTTTGCAGGGGTCAACGAGCAGTACTTC | CASSFAGVNEQYF
TRBD1 | TRBJ2-5 | TRBV27 | once | TGTGCCAGCAGTGACCAGGGGGCTGCCCAAGAGACCCAGTACTTC | CASSDQGAAQETQYF